Sequencing of this T cell receptor (beta chain) was carried out in a study of shared clonotypes between healthy human individuals (TCRdb year 2020). As for the study more broadly: The cohort comprised two women and a few men aged 18 to 49 years. For each donor, three plates each were used for CD4 naive and CD4 memory, two plates were used for CD8 naive, and one plate was used for CD8 memory. To estimate repertoire size and how much clonotypes are shared between individuals, the study performed deep sequencing of blood TCR repertoires from a handful of healthy adults. To increase sequencing depth and limit assay-specific biases, different laboratories used diverse techniques to prepare libraries and sequence TCR repertoires. Per donor, leukapheresis produced somewhere between about 0.85 and 8.9 billion PBMCs.

The donors were healthy, HIV-negative adults with no recently reported acute infections or vaccinations. Only Caucasian adults living in Nashville, Tennessee, USA were represented among the donors. CD4+ T cells were enriched through magnetic negative selection, after which naive cells were positively selected on CD45RA and the remaining negative fraction served as the memory subset. After blood collection by leukapheresis, PBMCs were isolated using Ficoll-Histopaque density gradient centrifugation and then cryopreserved in the vapor phase of liquid nitrogen. Analytical flow cytometry was used to check the purity and quantity of each magnetically sorted T cell population. Genomic DNA was isolated from every sorted fraction and measured by UV absorbance on a Nanodrop 2000c. V loses 0 bases, J loses 2 bases, and the germline ends lie 17 bases apart. The CDR3 contains 18 residues, cysteine and phenylalanine counted. Of all the DNA, just the CDR3 is kept, 54 bases in frame from base 1. According to the germline V gene, CDR1 reads SGHDN and CDR2 reads FVKESK.

Using the deep immunoSEQ assay, multiplex PCR amplified TCR CDR3 regions from genomic DNA. Extracted genomic DNA from each cell subset was distributed evenly across all wells of several immunoSEQ 96-well plates, and each plate was treated as a replicate. For sorted subsets, approximately 200 ng of genomic DNA, equivalent to around 31,000 T cell genomes, went into each replicate PCR. The purified libraries were quantified using a Qubit 3.0 fluorometer, sized with a Bioanalyzer 2100, and then quantified again using the KAPA Library Quantification kit. Every immunoSEQ 96-well plate was sequenced on a dedicated single-read 150-cycle Illumina NextSeq 550 flow cell. The paper's processing steps were these. Because only junctional sequences without quality scores were contained in the immunoSEQ output, filtering matching that applied to full-length reads could not be performed. To assign V/J genes and CDR3, sequences were annotated against IMGT germline references using PyIR, a Python wrapper for IgBLAST v1.9. Reads were filtered out if the reads had weak V/J assignments (E-value above 1e-6), no CDR3, stop codons, out-of-frame junctions, or ambiguous translated residues. A V3J clonotype was defined by an identical inferred V gene, J gene, and CDR3 amino acid sequence. Percentage overlap between repertoires was computed as shared unique clonotypes divided by the size of the smaller repertoire. Three approaches were used to assess repertoire richness: RTK rarefaction, the Chao1 estimator, and Recon v2.1 estimates of unobserved clonotypes. For all TCRbeta clonotypes obtained by the gDNA method from a few donors, generation probabilities were computed with OLGA. This immuneACCESS table, as held by TCRdb, lists in-frame sequences with V and J called but not all clones. Of the missing ones, under half trace to an unresolved V gene in checked studies; the others have no known cause. The V and J calls and clone size come from that table; D and trimming were worked out from the DNA. Counted in this sample were 180,000 or so clones; approximately 95% of them appeared once. Clones ranked in the top ten supply around 0.067% of the sample.

The paper as a whole reports these results and caveats: The genetic and exposure-history diversity represented was limited by the small number of donors. Sampling was limited to blood, and TCR repertoires in tissue likely differ from TCR repertoires in blood. Incomplete sequencing was indicated by rarefaction of sorted-subset datasets, despite the large sequencing depth. Approximately 5% of naive CD4, 3% to 4% of naive CD8, roughly 2.4% of memory CD4, and 0.4% of memory CD8 clonotypes were shared across several donors. Naive subsets generally had larger estimated clonotype richness than memory subsets did. Clonotypes shared by all four sorted-subset donors showed higher generation probabilities than non-shared clonotypes. Pairwise subsampling led to the expectation that sequencing depth would affect the degree of clonotype sharing among donors.

On this clone itself: Its binding antigen is unknown. No per-base quality is available; no much larger clone lies one base away.

The TCR sequence derives from a woman aged 30 to 39 in good health. Here the chain combines TRBV14 and TRBJ1-3, with a weak D call of TRBD1 (6 bases match). Source material: naive CD4+ T cells sorted from blood. What this sample's cell subset or site label stands for: CD45RA+ positively selected. The CDR3 protein: CASSQDIWGRGPGNTIYF. The DNA sequence reads TGTGCCAGCAGCCAAGATATTTGGGGGCGCGGTCCTGGAAACACCATATATTTT. Full variable domain (CDR3 extended with the reference TRBV14 and TRBJ1-3 proteins): EAGVTQFPSHSVIEKGQTVTLRCDPISGHDNLYWYRRVMGKEIKFLLHFVKESKQDESGMPNNRFLAERTGGTYSTLKVQPAELEDSGVYFCASSQDIWGRGPGNTIYFGEGSWLTVV.